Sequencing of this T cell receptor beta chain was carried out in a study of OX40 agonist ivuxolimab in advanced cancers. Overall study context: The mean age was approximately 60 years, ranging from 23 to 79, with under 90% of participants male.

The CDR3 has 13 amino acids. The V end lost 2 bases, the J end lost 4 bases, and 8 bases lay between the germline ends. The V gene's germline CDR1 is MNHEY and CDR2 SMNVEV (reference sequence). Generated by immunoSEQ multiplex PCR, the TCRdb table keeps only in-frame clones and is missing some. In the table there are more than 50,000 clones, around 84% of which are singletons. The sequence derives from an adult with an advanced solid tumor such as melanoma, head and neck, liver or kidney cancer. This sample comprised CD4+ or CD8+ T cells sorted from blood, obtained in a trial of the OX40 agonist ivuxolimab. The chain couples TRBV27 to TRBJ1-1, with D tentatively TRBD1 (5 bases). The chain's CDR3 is CASSLRGGTEAFF. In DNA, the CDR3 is TGTGCCAGCAGTTTACGGGGGGGCACTGAAGCTTTCTTT.